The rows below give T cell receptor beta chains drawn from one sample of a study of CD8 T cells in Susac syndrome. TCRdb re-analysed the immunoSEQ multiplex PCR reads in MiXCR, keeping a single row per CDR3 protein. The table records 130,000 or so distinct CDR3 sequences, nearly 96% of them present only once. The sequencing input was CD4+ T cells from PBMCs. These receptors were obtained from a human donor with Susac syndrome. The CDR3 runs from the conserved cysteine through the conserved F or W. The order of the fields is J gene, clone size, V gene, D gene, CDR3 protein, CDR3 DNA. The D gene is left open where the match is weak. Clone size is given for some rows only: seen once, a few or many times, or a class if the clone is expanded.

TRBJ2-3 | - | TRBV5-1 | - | CASSTVTDTQYF | TGCGCCAGCAGCACAGTTACAGATACGCAGTATTTT
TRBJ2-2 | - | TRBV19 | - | CASSPLGTNTGELFF | TGTGCCAGTAGTCCTCTAGGAACGAACACCGGGGAGCTGTTTTTT
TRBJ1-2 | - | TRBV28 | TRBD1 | CASRPGQIYGYTF | TGTGCCAGCAGGCCGGGACAGATCTATGGCTACACCTTC
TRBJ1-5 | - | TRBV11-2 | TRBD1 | CASSKGTGIEPQHF | TGTGCCAGCAGCAAAGGGACAGGGATTGAGCCCCAGCATTTT
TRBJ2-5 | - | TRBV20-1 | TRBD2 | CSARPTSGRENEETQYF | TGCAGTGCGAGACCAACTAGCGGGAGGGAGAATGAAGAGACCCAGTACTTC
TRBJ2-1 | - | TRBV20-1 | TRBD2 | CSAITTSAPRGEQFF | TGCAGTGCGATTACGACTAGCGCCCCGAGGGGTGAGCAGTTCTTC
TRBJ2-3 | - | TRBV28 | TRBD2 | CASSTYGLAASTDTQYF | TGTGCCAGCAGTACGTATGGACTAGCGGCTAGCACAGATACGCAGTATTTT
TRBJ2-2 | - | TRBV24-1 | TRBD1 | CATSDNGQGGGELFF | TGTGCCACCAGTGACAACGGACAGGGGGGCGGGGAGCTGTTTTTT
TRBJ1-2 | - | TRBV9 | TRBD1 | CASSVAGQGVGYTF | TGTGCCAGCAGCGTAGCGGGACAGGGAGTCGGCTACACCTTC
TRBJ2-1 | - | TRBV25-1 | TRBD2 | CASTGLAGDNEQFF | TGTGCCAGCACGGGACTAGCGGGAGACAATGAGCAGTTCTTC
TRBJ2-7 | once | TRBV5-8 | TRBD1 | CASSPIQGQGAEQYF | TGTGCCAGCAGCCCCATCCAGGGACAGGGGGCCGAGCAGTACTTC
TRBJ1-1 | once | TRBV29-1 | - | CSAVRVKTEAFF | TGCAGCGCTGTACGGGTGAAGACTGAAGCTTTCTTT
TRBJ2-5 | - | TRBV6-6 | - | CASSYLGHIQETQYF | TGTGCCAGCAGTTACCTTGGACATATCCAAGAGACCCAGTACTTC
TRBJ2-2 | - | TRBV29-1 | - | CSVDISSTGELFF | TGCAGCGTTGACATCTCTTCCACCGGGGAGCTGTTTTTT